This T cell receptor (beta chain) was observed in a study of T cell clones after liver transplantation. Across the study: Post-transplant blood was tracked for graft-donor-reactive T cell clones identified in a pre-transplant mixed lymphocyte reaction. As an antigen-independent comparator, third-party-reactive TCRbeta sequences came from pre-transplant mixed lymphocyte reactions.

Profiling relied on immunoSEQ multiplex PCR, and the TCRdb table lists in-frame clones only, not all of them. The sample shows approximately 11,000 clones, 71% of them seen only once. The CDR3 has 15 amino acids. J was trimmed by 7 bases and V by 2 bases; bases with no gene match: 10. Germline V CDR1 and CDR2: SGDLS, YYNGEE. The TCR originated in a human patient who received a liver transplant. Some T cells may originate from the graft donor. The V and J genes are TRBV9 and TRBJ1-2; 8 positions agree with TRBD1. Here the sequenced sample was CD4+ T cells from blood, taken 30 to 33 months after liver transplant. The CDR3 reads CASSVRDRSLGGYTF. CDR3 DNA: TGTGCCAGCAGCGTCCGGGACAGGTCATTGGGTGGCTACACCTTC.